Listed here are 3 T cell receptor beta chains from one sample, sequenced in a study of tissue T cells after allogeneic stem cell transplantation. TCRdb keeps only in-frame clones here, not all; method: immunoSEQ multiplex PCR. The data contain roughly 8,900 clones, roughly 45% of them singletons. The time point is: mouse harvest day 7 after allogeneic transplant. Mouse grafts combined 10^7 T-cell-depleted bone marrow cells with 10^6 splenic CD5+ T cells. Sample: gut tissue. These receptors all stem from a female BALB/c mouse given C57BL/6 T cells with graft-versus-host disease after an allogeneic hematopoietic cell transplant.

In this sample, this clone turned up a few times. The gene symbols are mouse symbols. The read terminates 1 residue before the CDR3 end, so the remaining end is supplied by the germline J gene. V is TRBV16 and J is TRBJ2-7, with D possibly TRBD2 on 6 matching bases. The germline CDR1 and CDR2 sequences are SGHSA and FRNQAP. The CDR3 covers 14 residues. V shed 2 bases and J shed 6 bases, with 14 bases lying between them. The part of the CDR3 DNA that was read is TGTGCAAGCAGCTTACCCAGACTGGATTCTGAACAGTAC. This encodes CASSLPRLDSEQY. The entire CDR3 protein reads CASSLPRLDSEQYF.

This clone appeared a few times. Genes here carry mouse names. The read ends 1 residue before the CDR3 terminus; that terminus is restored from the germline J gene. This chain uses TRBV13-2 with TRBJ1-5; no reliable D call. V lost 2 bases to trimming and J lost 0 bases, with 6 bases between them. Germline V gives CDR1 NNHNN, CDR2 SYGAGS (reference sequence). This CDR3 is 14 amino acids long. The covered CDR3 bases are TGTGCCAGCGGTGACAGAAATAACAACCAGGCTCCGCTT. Encoded protein: CASGDRNNNQAPL. The whole CDR3 is CASGDRNNNQAPLF.

A remark on this clone: Gene names follow the mouse nomenclature. With the read ending 1 residue before the CDR3 end, the germline J gene is used to fill in that end. The chain uses TRBV29 and TRBJ1-1; TRBD1 matches at 8 bases. Germline values: CDR1 MSHET, CDR2 SYDVDS. This CDR3 has 13 residues. The trim removed 4 bases at V and 4 bases at J, leaving 2 bases unmatched. This CDR3 reads CASSSDRATEVFF. Incomplete CDR3 DNA: TGTGCTAGCAGTTCGGACAGGGCCACAGAAGTCTTC.